Below, 25 T cell receptor beta chains from the same sample are listed, as sequenced in a study of T cells in Graves' hyperthyroidism and ophthalmopathy. Researchers amplified the TCR beta CDR3 regions from RNA transcripts. During a first-round RT-PCR of the TCR CDR3, the HTBI primer set was used. TCRdb reprocessed the multiplex PCR reads via MiXCR and lists one record per CDR3 protein. The sample shows approximately 400,000 distinct CDR3 sequences, roughly 13% of them seen only once. Input material: blood. These receptor sequences come from a man aged 25-40 years with Graves' hyperthyroidism that later progressed to Graves' ophthalmopathy.

This clonotype was picked up many times. The chain uses TRBV7-2 and TRBJ1-1; D may be TRBD1 (5 bases). Germline V gene sequence: CDR1 SGHTA, CDR2 FQGNSA. CDR3 length: 15 amino acids. V dropped 2 bases and J dropped 1 base, with 11 bases sitting between them. For the CDR3, the DNA is TGTGCCAGCAGCTTATACGAGGGGCCGAACACTGAAGCTTTCTTT. Protein product: CASSLYEGPNTEAFF.

This clonotype was seen a few times. The chain links TRBV5-4 to TRBJ2-2; D gene uncertain. The V and J ends lost 3 bases and 5 bases respectively, with 14 bases between them. The CDR3 length is 15 residues. From germline, CDR1 is SGHNT and CDR2 YYREEE (reference sequence). This CDR3 reads CASSSGPSRTGELFF. The CDR3, as DNA: TGTGCCAGCAGCTCGGGTCCTTCGAGAACCGGGGAGCTGTTTTTT.

There are many counts of this clonotype. The rearrangement joins TRBV2 to TRBJ1-5, with 9 bases fitting TRBD1. The trim removed 4 bases at V and 4 bases at J, leaving 5 bases unmatched. CDR3 length: 15 amino acids. Germline V gene lookup returns CDR1 SNHLY and CDR2 FYNNEI. The CDR3 sequence: CASSARTGVNQPQHF. In DNA form, the CDR3 reads TGTGCCAGCAGTGCCCGGACAGGGGTGAATCAGCCCCAGCATTTT. The full variable domain, its missing parts supplied by reference TRBV2 and TRBJ1-5, is EPEVTQTPSHQVTQMGQEVILRCVPISNHLYFYWYRQILGQKVEFLVSFYNNEISEKSEIFDDQFSVERPDGSNFTLKIRSTKLEDSAMYFCASSARTGVNQPQHFGDGTRLSIL.

This clonotype was observed at least ten times. The V gene is TRBV10-1, the J gene TRBJ1-5; weak D call: TRBD1 (5 bases). The germline gives CDR1 WNHNN, CDR2 SYGVQD (reference sequence). There are 11 residues in the CDR3. V was shortened by 11 bases and J by 7 bases, with 12 bases between the two germline ends. The CDR3 coding sequence is TGCGCCGCCGCGGGGGACCAGCCCCAGCATTTT. Its translation: CAAAGDQPQHF.

Regarding this clonotype: One end of the junction fails to match germline, which may point to a read error. The chain joins TRBV7-2 to TRBJ1-3; D unresolved. Germline lookup yields CDR1 SGHTA and CDR2 FQGNSA. The CDR3 is 13 amino acids. Here the CDR3 reads CASSPGSRNTVYF. CDR3 sequence (DNA): TGTGCCAGCAGCCCGGGGTCCCGAAACACCGTATATTTT.

The CDR3 here is CAISDYETGGRTDTQYF. CDR3 coding DNA: TGTGCCATCAGTGATTATGAGACAGGGGGCCGCACAGATACGCAGTATTTT. The J gene is TRBJ2-3, the V gene TRBV10-3, with 10 bases aligning to TRBD1. Trimming cost V 3 bases and J 1 base; bases outside gene matches: 7. This CDR3 has 17 amino acids. Germline V lookup: CDR1 ENHRY, CDR2 SYGVKD.

This clonotype was recorded many times. V and J are TRBV20-1 and TRBJ2-1; D not certain. Germline V lookup: CDR1 DFQATT, CDR2 SNEGSKA (reference sequence). This CDR3 is built from 17 residues. Trimming took 5 bases from V and 0 from J, leaving 20 bases between them. The CDR3: CSAELYGFGSSYNEQFF. For the CDR3, the DNA is TGCAGTGCTGAATTGTATGGGTTTGGAAGCTCCTACAATGAGCAGTTCTTC.

There are a few counts of this clonotype. A much larger clone is a single base away; this may be a read error. The rearrangement links TRBV6-1 to TRBJ2-2, with D perhaps matching TRBD2 (6 bases). The CDR3 runs 15 residues. Germline CDR1 MNHNS, CDR2 SASEGT. The CDR3 region has the DNA TGTGCCAGCATGCGCGGGACTCGGAACACCGGGGAGCTGGTTTTT. As protein: CASMRGTRNTGELVF.

The V call is TRBV3-1, the J call TRBJ2-1; D ambiguous. Per germline, CDR1 LGHDT and CDR2 YNNKEL (reference sequence). V dropped 0 bases and J dropped 0 bases, with 15 bases sitting between them. The CDR3 runs 18 residues. The CDR3 DNA is TGTGCCAGCAGCCAAGAGGGCCCAGCCACCTACTCCTACAATGAGCAGTTCTTC. It encodes CASSQEGPATYSYNEQFF.

This clonotype has ten or more counts. The rearrangement joins TRBV5-6 to TRBJ2-7; D call uncertain. Trimming took 4 bases from V and 5 from J, leaving 7 bases between them. CDR1 and CDR2 (germline): SGHDT, YYEEEE. This CDR3 spans 11 amino acids. This chain's CDR3 is CASSRTHEQYF. Written as DNA, the CDR3 is TGTGCCAGCAGCCGAACCCACGAGCAGTACTTC.

The V gene is TRBV30, the J gene TRBJ2-3, with 7 bases aligning to TRBD2. The CDR3 is 15 residues long. V gave up 6 bases and J gave up 4 bases; unmatched junction bases: 13. The germline CDR1 and CDR2 sequences are GTSNPN and SVGIG (reference sequence). DNA for the CDR3: TGTGCCTGCCTAACCGGGGGGATGATCTCAGATACGCAGTATTTT. This encodes CACLTGGMISDTQYF.

This clonotype was seen more than once but under ten times. The V call is TRBV7-9, the J call TRBJ1-3, with D tentatively TRBD1 (6 bases). CDR3 length: 14 amino acids. Looked up from germline, CDR1 is SEHNR and CDR2 is FQNEAQ (reference sequence). Trimming shortened V by 5 bases and J by 2 bases, and 10 bases separated the two germline ends. Written as DNA, the CDR3 is TGTGCCAGCAGCCGGGGGCACACTGGAAACACCATATATTTT. Its translation is CASSRGHTGNTIYF.

This clonotype came up many times. The chain recombines TRBV10-3 with TRBJ2-5, with TRBD1 matching over 11 bases. The V gene's germline CDR1 is ENHRY and CDR2 SYGVKD. The CDR3 length is 14 residues. V was pared by 6 bases and J by 1 base, with 1 base of the junction left unmatched. CDR3 DNA: TGTGCCATCAGCGGGACAGGGGGCCAAGAGACCCAGTACTTC. Protein: CAISGTGGQETQYF.

The gene calls are TRBV5-1 and TRBJ1-2; D is undetermined. V dropped 0 bases and J dropped 4 bases, with 13 bases sitting between them. Germline assignment: CDR1 SGHRS and CDR2 YFSETQ. CDR3 length equals 15 residues. CDR3 DNA: TGCGCCAGCAGCTTGGCCGTTCGAGGAAGCTATGGCTACACCTTC. Its protein is CASSLAVRGSYGYTF.

This clonotype was seen a handful of times. With a much larger clone just one base away, this may be a read error. The chain carries TRBV5-1 and TRBJ2-1; D gene ambiguous. Germline lookup yields CDR1 SGHRS and CDR2 YFSETQ. This CDR3 spans 15 amino acids. V was trimmed by 0 bases and J by 9 bases, leaving 16 bases between them. CDR3 nucleotide sequence: TGCGCCAGCAGCTTGGCCGCTGGCCCTTCCGGTGAGCAGTTCTTC. This codes for CASSLAAGPSGEQFF.

This clonotype was seen at least ten times. The CDR3 nucleotides read TGTGCCAGCAGTTTAACCGGGACCGGCTATGGCTACACCTTC. This codes for CASSLTGTGYGYTF. V and J are TRBV28 and TRBJ1-2, with a weak D call TRBD1 (5 bases). Germline loops: CDR1 MDHEN, CDR2 SYDVKM. Trimming removed 2 bases from V and 4 bases from J, with 11 bases in between. The CDR3 sequence is 14 residues long.

This clonotype turned up a few times. The chain carries TRBV12-3 or TRBV12-4 and TRBJ1-6, with a weak D call TRBD1 (6 bases). Trimming left V 7 bases short and J 5 bases short, with 18 bases between. The CDR3 has 16 residues. The CDR3: CASTAALGGHNSPLHF. The CDR3 bases are TGTGCCAGCACTGCCGCCCTAGGGGGGCATAATTCACCCCTCCACTTT.

There are a few counts of this clonotype. The genes are TRBV7-9 and TRBJ2-5, with TRBD2 matching over 7 bases. Germline CDR1 reads SEHNR; CDR2 reads FQNEAQ (reference sequence). The ends lost 3 bases at V and 3 bases at J; junction bases unmatched: 7. This CDR3 is built from 15 residues. The CDR3 reads CASSFSYAGEETQYF. The CDR3 DNA reads as TGTGCCAGCAGCTTTTCGTATGCGGGGGAAGAGACCCAGTACTTC. Looking up the rest from reference TRBV7-9 and TRBJ2-5 gives the full variable domain: DTGVSQNPRHKITKRGQNVTFRCDPISEHNRLYWYRQTLGQGPEFLTYFQNEAQLEKSRLLSDRFSAERPKGSFSTLEIQRTEQGDSAMYLCASSFSYAGEETQYFGPGTRLLVL.

This clonotype was picked up many times. This chain links TRBV30 with TRBJ2-7, with D tentatively TRBD1 (6 bases). V lost 3 bases to trimming and J lost 1 base, with 10 bases between them. Germline V lookup: CDR1 GTSNPN, CDR2 SVGIG (reference sequence). The CDR3 has 13 amino acids. The CDR3 DNA reads as TGTGCCTGGAGCGAAACAGGGTCCTACGAGCAGTACTTC. Amino acid sequence: CAWSETGSYEQYF.

As concerns this clonotype: The junction differs from germline at one of its ends, possibly a read error. V usage is TRBV12-3 or TRBV12-4 and J usage is TRBJ2-1, with TRBD2 identical over 10 bases. The CDR3 sequence is 16 residues long. CDR3 protein: CVSSSTSGGAFHEQFF. The CDR3 DNA is TGTGTCAGCAGCTCCACAAGCGGGGGGGCCTTCCATGAGCAGTTCTTC.

This clonotype was counted at least ten times. The chain carries TRBV29-1 and TRBJ1-1; D uncertain. The CDR3 length is 12 residues. Germline V gene sequence: CDR1 SQVTM, CDR2 ANQGSEA. The ends were cut back, 0 bases at V and 11 bases at J, with 13 bases in the middle. CDR3 sequence (DNA): TGCAGCGTTGAAGATCGAAAGGGCAGCGCTTTCTTT. It codes for CSVEDRKGSAFF.

A few counts support this clonotype. The chain joins TRBV7-9 to TRBJ2-2; 8 nucleotides align to TRBD2. The CDR3 totals 16 residues. The germline V gene has CDR1 SEHNR and CDR2 FQNEAQ (reference sequence). The CDR3: CIAIQSGGPRTGELFF. In DNA form, the CDR3 reads TGTATAGCCATTCAAAGCGGGGGACCTCGGACCGGGGAGCTGTTTTTT.

As to this clonotype: It is likely a read error, because the conserved phenylalanine at the end of the CDR3 is missing. The rearrangement links TRBV27 to TRBJ1-5; a weak D match, TRBD1 (6 bases). V was pared by 3 bases and J by 0 bases, with 15 bases between. CDR3 length: 17 residues. Looked up from germline, CDR1 is MNHEY and CDR2 is SMNVEV (reference sequence). In nucleotides, the CDR3 is TGTGCCAGCAGTTTGGGGGCAGTCGGATATAGCAATCAGCCCCAGCATTCT. Amino acid sequence: CASSLGAVGYSNQPQHS.

This clonotype has ten or more counts. The rearrangement uses TRBV5-1 and TRBJ2-7, with D perhaps TRBD1 (6 bases). Per the germline V gene, CDR1 is SGHRS and CDR2 is YFSETQ. This CDR3 contains 15 residues. V gave up 0 bases and J gave up 0 bases, with 10 bases separating them. Written as DNA, the CDR3 is TGCGCCAGCAGCTTGGCGACAGGCGGCTCCTACGAGCAGTACTTC. Translating gives CASSLATGGSYEQYF.

V and J are TRBV6-1 and TRBJ1-6; no firm D call. V was cut by 5 bases and J by 0 bases, with 14 bases left in between. The CDR3 loop spans 17 amino acids. CDR1 is MNHNS and CDR2 is SASEGT in the germline V gene. DNA for the CDR3: TGTGCCAGCAGTTCCAGACCCGTTGACTCCTATAATTCACCCCTCCACTTT. Residues: CASSSRPVDSYNSPLHF.